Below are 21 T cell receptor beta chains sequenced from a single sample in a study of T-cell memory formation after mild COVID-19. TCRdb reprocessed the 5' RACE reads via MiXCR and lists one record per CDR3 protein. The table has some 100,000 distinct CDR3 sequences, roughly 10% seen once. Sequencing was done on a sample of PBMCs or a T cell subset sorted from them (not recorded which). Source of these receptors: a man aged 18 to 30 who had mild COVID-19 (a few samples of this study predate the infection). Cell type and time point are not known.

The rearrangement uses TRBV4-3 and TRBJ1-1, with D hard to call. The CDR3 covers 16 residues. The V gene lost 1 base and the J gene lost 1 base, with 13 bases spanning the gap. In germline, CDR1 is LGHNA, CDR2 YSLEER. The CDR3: CASSQGRHRTNTEAFF. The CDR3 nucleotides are TGCGCCAGCAGCCAAGGTCGGCACAGAACGAACACTGAAGCTTTCTTT.

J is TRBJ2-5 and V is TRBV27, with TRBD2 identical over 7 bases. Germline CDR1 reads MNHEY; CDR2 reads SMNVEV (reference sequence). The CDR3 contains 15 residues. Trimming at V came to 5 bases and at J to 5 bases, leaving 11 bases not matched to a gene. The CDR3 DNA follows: TGTGCCAGCAGTCCGCAAGCGGGGACTGTCGAGACCCAGTACTTC. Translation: CASSPQAGTVETQYF.

The CDR3 sequence is CASSLRDPGGAFF. The CDR3 nucleotides read TGTGCCAGCAGCTTACGAGATCCGGGAGGAGCTTTCTTT. The V and J genes are TRBV7-6 and TRBJ1-1; D remains unclear. Germline assignment: CDR1 SGHVS and CDR2 FNYEAQ. The CDR3 has 13 residues. V lost 2 bases, J lost 10 bases, and 14 bases lay in between.

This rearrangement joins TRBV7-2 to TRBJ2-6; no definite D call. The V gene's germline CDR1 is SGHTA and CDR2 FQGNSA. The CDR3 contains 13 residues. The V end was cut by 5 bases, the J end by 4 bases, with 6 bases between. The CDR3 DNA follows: TGTGCCAGCAGCCTACAGGGGGCCAACGTCCTGACTTTC. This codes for CASSLQGANVLTF.

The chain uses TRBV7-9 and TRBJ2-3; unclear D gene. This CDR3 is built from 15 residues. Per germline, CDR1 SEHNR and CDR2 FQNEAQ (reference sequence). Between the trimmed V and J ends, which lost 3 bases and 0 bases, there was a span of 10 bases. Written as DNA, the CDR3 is TGTGCCAGCAGCTTGAGGATCCCTAGCACAGATACGCAGTATTTT. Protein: CASSLRIPSTDTQYF. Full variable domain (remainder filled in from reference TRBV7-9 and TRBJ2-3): DTGVSQNPRHKITKRGQNVTFRCDPISEHNRLYWYRQTLGQGPEFLTYFQNEAQLEKSRLLSDRFSAERPKGSFSTLEIQRTEQGDSAMYLCASSLRIPSTDTQYFGPGTRLTVL.

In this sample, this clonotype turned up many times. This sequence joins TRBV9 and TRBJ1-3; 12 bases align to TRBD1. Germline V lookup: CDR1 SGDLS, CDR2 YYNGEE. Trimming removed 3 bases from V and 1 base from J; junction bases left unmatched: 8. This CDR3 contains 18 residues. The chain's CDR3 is CASSGKRDRGLSGNTIYF. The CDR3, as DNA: TGTGCCAGCAGCGGAAAACGGGACAGGGGGCTATCTGGAAACACCATATATTTT.

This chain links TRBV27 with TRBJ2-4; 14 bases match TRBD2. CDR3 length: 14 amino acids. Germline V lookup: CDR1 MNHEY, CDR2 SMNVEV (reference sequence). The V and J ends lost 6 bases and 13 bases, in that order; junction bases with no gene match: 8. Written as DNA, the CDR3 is TGTGCCAGCAGCCCGGGACTAGCGGGGGCGCGACAGTACTTC. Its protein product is CASSPGLAGARQYF.

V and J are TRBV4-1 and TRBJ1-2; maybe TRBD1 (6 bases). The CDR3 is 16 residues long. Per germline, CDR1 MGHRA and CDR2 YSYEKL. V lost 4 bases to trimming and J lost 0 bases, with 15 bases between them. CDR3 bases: TGCGCCAGCAGCCTTGTGGGGGGCAGAGCTAACTATGGCTACACCTTC. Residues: CASSLVGGRANYGYTF.

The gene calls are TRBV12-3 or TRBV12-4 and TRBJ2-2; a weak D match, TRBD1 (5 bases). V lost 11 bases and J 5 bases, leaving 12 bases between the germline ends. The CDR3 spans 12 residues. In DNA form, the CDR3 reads TGTGCCCTGGGAAAGGGGACCGGGGAGCTGTTTTTT. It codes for CALGKGTGELFF.

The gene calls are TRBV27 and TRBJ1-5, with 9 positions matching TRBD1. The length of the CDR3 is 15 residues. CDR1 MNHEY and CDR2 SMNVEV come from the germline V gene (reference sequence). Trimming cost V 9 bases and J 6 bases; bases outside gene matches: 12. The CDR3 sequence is CASSGTGLGGQPQHF. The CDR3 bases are TGTGCCAGTTCCGGGACAGGGCTTGGGGGTCAGCCCCAGCATTTT.

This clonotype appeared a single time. CDR3 sequence reads: CASRGTSGSTDTQYF. The CDR3 DNA reads as TGTGCCAGCAGGGGGACTAGCGGGAGCACAGATACGCAGTATTTT. This rearrangement joins TRBV7-2 to TRBJ2-3; 12 bases are shared with TRBD2. V lost 6 bases to trimming and J lost 0 bases; unmatched junction nucleotides: 1. Germline V lookup: CDR1 SGHTA, CDR2 FQGNSA. The CDR3 sequence is 15 residues long.

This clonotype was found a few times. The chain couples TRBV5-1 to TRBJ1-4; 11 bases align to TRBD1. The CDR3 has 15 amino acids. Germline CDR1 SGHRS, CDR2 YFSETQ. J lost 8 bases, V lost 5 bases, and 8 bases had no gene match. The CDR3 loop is CASRDRGLVLEKLFF. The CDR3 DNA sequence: TGCGCCAGCAGGGACAGGGGGCTGGTGTTGGAAAAACTGTTTTTT.

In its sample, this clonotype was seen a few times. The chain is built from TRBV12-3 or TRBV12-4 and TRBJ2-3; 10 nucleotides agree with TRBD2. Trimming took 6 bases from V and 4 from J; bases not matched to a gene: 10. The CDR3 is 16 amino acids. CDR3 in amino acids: CASSALSAGGADTQYF. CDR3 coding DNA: TGTGCCAGCAGCGCCCTGTCAGCGGGGGGGGCAGATACGCAGTATTTT.

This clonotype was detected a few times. The CDR3 protein is CASSTTGYDTQYF. For the CDR3, the DNA is TGTGCCAGCAGTACCACTGGCTACGATACGCAGTATTTT. V is TRBV13 and J is TRBJ2-3; no clear D. Germline V gives CDR1 PRHDT, CDR2 FYEKMQ (reference sequence). The CDR3 length is 13 residues. V lost 6 bases and J lost 6, with 13 bases in between.

The CDR3 loop reads CASSLELSQGVYGNTIYF. The CDR3, as DNA: TGCGCCAGCAGCTTGGAACTCTCCCAGGGAGTTTACGGAAACACCATATATTTT. The rearrangement joins TRBV5-1 to TRBJ1-3; tentatively, D is TRBD1 (5 bases). The CDR3 loop spans 18 amino acids. Trimming stripped 0 bases from V and 4 bases from J, with 20 bases between. Germline V gene lookup returns CDR1 SGHRS and CDR2 YFSETQ.

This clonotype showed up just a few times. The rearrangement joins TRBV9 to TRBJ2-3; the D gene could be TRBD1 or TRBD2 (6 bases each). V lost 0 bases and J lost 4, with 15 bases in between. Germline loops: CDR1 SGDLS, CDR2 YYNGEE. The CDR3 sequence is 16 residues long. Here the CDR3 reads CASSVGDSGAADTQYF. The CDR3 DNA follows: TGTGCCAGCAGCGTAGGCGATTCGGGGGCGGCAGATACGCAGTATTTT.

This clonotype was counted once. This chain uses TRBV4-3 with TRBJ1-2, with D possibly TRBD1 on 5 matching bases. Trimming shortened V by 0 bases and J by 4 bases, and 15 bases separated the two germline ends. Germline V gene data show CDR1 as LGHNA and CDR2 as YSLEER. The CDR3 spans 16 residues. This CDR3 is CASSQDRDGLVYGYTF. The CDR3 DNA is TGCGCCAGCAGCCAAGATAGGGACGGGTTAGTCTATGGCTACACCTTC.

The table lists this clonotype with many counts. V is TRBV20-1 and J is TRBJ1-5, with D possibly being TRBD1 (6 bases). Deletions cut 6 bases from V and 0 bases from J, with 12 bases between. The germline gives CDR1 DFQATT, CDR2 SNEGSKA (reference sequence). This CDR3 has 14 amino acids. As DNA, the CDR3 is TGCAGTGCCCCAGGACAGTATAGCAATCAGCCCCAGCATTTT. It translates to CSAPGQYSNQPQHF.

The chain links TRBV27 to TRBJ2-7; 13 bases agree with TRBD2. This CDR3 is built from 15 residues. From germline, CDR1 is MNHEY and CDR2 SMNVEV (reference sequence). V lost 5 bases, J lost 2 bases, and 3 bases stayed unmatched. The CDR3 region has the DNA TGTGCCAGCAGTCCCGGGACTAGCGGGGCCTACGAGCAGTACTTC. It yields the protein CASSPGTSGAYEQYF.

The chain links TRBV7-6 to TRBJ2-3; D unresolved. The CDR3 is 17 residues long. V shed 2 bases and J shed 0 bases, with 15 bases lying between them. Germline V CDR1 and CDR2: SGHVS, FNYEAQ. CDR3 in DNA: TGTGCCAGCAGCTTAAACGGGCGCCGGACGAGCACAGATACGCAGTATTTT. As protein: CASSLNGRRTSTDTQYF.

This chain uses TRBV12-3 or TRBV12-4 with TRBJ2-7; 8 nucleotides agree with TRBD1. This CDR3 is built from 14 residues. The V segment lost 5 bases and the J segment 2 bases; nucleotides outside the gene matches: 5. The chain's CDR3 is CASSPDRAAYEQYF. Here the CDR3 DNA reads TGTGCCAGCAGTCCGGACAGGGCGGCCTACGAGCAGTACTTC.